Given below is one TCR beta chain in context. Deletions cut 4 bases from V and 2 bases from J, with 14 bases between. Germline lookup yields CDR1 SGHRS and CDR2 YFSETQ. The CDR3 sequence is 15 residues long. This specimen comes from a study of blood T cell repertoires in COVID-19. Study-level background: COVID-19 samples, acute and convalescent, were from the United States, Italy and Spain. Sources were T cells, B-cell-depleted T cells, or PBMCs; the material itself was cDNA or gDNA.

The data were produced by immunoSEQ multiplex PCR, yet TCRdb's version contains in-frame clones alone and is incomplete. The profile shows around 450,000 clones, roughly 91% of them singletons. The source material was peripheral blood. The receptor comes from a woman aged 30 to 39 with acute or convalescent COVID-19. The V gene is TRBV5-1, the J gene TRBJ2-3, with a possible D match to TRBD2 (7 bases). The chain's CDR3 is CASSLGGPTTDTQYF. CDR3 coding DNA: TGCGCCAGCAGCCTCGGGGGGCCGACCACAGATACGCAGTATTTT. Full variable domain (rest looked up from reference TRBV5-1 and TRBJ2-3): KAGVTQTPRYLIKTRGQQVTLSCSPISGHRSVSWYQQTPGQGLQFLFEYFSETQRNKGNFPGRFSGRQFSNSRSEMNVSTLELGDSALYLCASSLGGPTTDTQYFGPGTRLTVL.